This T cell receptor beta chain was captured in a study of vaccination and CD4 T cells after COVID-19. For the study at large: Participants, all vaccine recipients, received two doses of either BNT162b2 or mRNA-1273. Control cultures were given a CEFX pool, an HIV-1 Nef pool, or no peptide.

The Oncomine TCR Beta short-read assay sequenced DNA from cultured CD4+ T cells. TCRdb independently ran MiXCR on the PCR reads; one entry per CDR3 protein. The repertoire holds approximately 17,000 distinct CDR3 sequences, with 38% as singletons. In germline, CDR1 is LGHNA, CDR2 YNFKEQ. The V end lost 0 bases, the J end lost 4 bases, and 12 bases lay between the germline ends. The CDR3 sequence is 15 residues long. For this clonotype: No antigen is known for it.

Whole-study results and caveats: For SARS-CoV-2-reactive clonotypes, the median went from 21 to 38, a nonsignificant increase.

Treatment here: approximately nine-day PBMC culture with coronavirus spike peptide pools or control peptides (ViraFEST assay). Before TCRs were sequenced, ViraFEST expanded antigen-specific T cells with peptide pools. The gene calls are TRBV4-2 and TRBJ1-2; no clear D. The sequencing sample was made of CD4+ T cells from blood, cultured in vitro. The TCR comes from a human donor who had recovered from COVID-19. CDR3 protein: CASSQDITDTYGYTF. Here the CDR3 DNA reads TGTGCCAGCAGCCAAGATATTACCGATACCTATGGCTACACCTTC.